Listed below are T cell receptor beta chains from one sample, sequenced in a study of OX40 agonist ivuxolimab in advanced cancers. Profiled with immunoSEQ multiplex PCR; TCRdb holds only in-frame clones, not every one. This table holds 60,000 to 85,000 clones, approximately 87% found once. This specimen was CD4+ or CD8+ T cells sorted from blood, taken in a trial of the OX40 agonist ivuxolimab. The receptors were sampled from an adult with an advanced solid tumor such as melanoma, head and neck, liver or kidney cancer. Both conserved end residues are part of each CDR3.

v_gene,CDR3aa
TRBV5-1,CASSLDLGQGAGETQYF
TRBV28,CASVGQGASKGNTIYF
TRBV7-2,CAGRGSGYTGELFF
TRBV28,CASLVEKGSGSYEQYF
TRBV5-1,CASSLRRDSNSPLHF
TRBV27,CASSFLRANTGELFF
TRBV6-5,CASSFSGHQETQYF
TRBV4-2,CASSLGGLAGYNEQFF
TRBV6-1,CASSEVGRNTEAFF
TRBV6-6,CASSYQGSTEAFF
TRBV5-6,CASSPGGGSYEQYF
TRBV19,CASSSRGNTEAFF
TRBV7-6,CASSIDTNTEAFF
TRBV25-1,CASSGSPGTGPINTFF
TRBV14,CASSLIAGVPYNEQFF
TRBV7-2,CASSLSGGAADTQYF
TRBV12-1,CASRFRQGGYNEQFF
TRBV4-1,CASSQQANYNEKLFF
TRBV5-1,CASSLYRGGNYGYTF
TRBV5-1,CASSLVQGETDTQYF
TRBV5-6,CASSLGRGSAEKLFF
TRBV9,CASSVGQGVGNTIYF
TRBV5-4,CASSLGLGVNNEQYF
TRBV5-1,CASSQGLAGDREQFF
TRBV11-3,CASSSLHLGLARIYNEQFF
TRBV7-9,CASSHLAGGDNEQFF
TRBV21-1,CASSKETGHNYGYTF